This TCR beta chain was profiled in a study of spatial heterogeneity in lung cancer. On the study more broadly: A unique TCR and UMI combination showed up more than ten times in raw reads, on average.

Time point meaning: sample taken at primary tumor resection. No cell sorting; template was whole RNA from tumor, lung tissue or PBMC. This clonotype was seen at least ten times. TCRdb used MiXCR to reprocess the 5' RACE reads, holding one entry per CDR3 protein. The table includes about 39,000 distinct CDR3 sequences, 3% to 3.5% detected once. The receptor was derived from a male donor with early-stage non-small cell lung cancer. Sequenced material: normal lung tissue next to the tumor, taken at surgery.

CDR3 residues: CASSYYSLNTEAFF. CDR3 sequence (DNA): TGTGCCAGCAGTTACTACAGCCTGAACACTGAAGCTTTCTTT. This chain uses TRBV6-2 or TRBV6-3 with TRBJ1-1; D remains unclear. This CDR3 is 14 amino acids long. Germline V gene lookup returns CDR1 MNHEY and CDR2 SVGEGT. With 1 base removed from V and 0 bases from J, the gap between germline ends came to 6 bases.